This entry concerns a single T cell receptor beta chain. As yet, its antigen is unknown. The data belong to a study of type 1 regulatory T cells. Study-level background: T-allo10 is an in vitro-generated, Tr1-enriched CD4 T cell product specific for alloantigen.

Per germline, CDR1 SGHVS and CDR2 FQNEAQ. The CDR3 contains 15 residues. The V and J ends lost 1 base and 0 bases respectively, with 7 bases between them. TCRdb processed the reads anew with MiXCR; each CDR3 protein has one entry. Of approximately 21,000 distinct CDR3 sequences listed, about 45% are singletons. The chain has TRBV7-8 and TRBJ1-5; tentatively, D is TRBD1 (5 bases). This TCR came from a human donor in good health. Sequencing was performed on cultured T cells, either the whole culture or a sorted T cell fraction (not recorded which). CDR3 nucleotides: TGTGCCAGCAGCTTAGGACAGAATAGCAATCAGCCCCAGCATTTT. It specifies CASSLGQNSNQPQHF.